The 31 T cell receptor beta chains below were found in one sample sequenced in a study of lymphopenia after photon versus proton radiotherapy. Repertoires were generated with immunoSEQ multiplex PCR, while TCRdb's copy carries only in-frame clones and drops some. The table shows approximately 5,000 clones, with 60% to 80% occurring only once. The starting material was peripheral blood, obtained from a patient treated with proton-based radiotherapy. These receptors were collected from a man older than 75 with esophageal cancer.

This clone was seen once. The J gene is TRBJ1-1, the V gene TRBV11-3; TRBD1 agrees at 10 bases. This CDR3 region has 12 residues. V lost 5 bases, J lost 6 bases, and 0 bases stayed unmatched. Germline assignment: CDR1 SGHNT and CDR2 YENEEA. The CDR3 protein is CASSGTGAEAFF. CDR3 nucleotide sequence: TGTGCCAGCAGCGGGACAGGGGCTGAAGCTTTCTTT.

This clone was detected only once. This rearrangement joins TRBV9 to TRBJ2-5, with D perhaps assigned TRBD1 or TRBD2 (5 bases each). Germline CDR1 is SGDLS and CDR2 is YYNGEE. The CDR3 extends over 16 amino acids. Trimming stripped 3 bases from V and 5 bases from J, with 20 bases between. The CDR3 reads CASSGGALGRGETQYF. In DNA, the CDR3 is TGTGCCAGCAGCGGAGGGGCACTAGGCCGTGGCGAGACCCAGTACTTC.

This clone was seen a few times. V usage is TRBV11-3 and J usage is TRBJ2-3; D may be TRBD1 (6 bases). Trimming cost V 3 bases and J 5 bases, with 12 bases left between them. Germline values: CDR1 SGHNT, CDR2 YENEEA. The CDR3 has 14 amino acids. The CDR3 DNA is TGTGCCAGCAGCTTTAGGACAGAGGGAGATACGCAGTATTTT. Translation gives CASSFRTEGDTQYF.

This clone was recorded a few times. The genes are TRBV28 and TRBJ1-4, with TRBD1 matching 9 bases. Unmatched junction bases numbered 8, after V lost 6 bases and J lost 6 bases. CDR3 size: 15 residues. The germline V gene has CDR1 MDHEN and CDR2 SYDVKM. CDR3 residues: CASSRAGTGYEKLFF. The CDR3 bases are TGTGCCAGCAGCCGAGCCGGGACAGGGTATGAAAAACTGTTTTTT.

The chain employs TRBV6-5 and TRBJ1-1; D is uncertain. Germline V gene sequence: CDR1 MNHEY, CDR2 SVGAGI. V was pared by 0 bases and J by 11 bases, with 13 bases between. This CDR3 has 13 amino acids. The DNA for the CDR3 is TGTGCCAGCAGTTACTCTAGGTTATTGGATGCTTTCTTT. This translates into CASSYSRLLDAFF.

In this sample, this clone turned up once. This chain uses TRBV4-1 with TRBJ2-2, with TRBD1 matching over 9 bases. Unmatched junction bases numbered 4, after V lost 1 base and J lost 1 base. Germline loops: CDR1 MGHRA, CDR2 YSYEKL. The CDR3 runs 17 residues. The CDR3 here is CASSQVPGQGNTGELFF. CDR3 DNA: TGCGCCAGCAGCCAAGTGCCGGGACAGGGGAACACCGGGGAGCTGTTTTTT.

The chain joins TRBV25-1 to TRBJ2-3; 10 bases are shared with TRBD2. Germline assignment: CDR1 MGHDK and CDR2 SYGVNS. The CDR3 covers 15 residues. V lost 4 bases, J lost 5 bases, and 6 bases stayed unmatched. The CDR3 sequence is CASSGASGGIDTQYF. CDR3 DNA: TGTGCCAGCAGTGGGGCTAGCGGGGGAATAGATACGCAGTATTTT.

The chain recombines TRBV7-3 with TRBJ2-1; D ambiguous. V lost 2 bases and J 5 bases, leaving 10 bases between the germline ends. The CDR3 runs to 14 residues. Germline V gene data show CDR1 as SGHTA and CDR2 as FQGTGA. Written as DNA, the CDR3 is TGTGCCAGCAGCTTATACGGCGCAAACAATGAGCAGTTCTTC. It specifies CASSLYGANNEQFF. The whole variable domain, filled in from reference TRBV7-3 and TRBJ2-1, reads GAGVSQTPSNKVTEKGKYVELRCDPISGHTALYWYRQSLGQGPEFLIYFQGTGAADDSGLPNDRFFAVRPEGSVSTLKIQRTERGDSAVYLCASSLYGANNEQFFGPGTRLTVL.

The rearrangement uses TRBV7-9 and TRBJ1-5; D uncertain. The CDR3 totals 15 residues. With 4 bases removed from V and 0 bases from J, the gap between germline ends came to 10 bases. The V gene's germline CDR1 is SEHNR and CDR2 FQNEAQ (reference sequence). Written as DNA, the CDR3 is TGTGCCAGCAGCTACCAGAACGATAGCAATCAGCCCCAGCATTTT. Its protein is CASSYQNDSNQPQHF.

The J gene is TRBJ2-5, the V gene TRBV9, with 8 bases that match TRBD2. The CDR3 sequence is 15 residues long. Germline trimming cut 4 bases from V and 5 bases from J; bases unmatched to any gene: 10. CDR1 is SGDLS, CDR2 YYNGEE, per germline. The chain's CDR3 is CASSPLDSGVETQYF. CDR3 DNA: TGTGCCAGCAGCCCCCTGGATAGCGGGGTCGAGACCCAGTACTTC.

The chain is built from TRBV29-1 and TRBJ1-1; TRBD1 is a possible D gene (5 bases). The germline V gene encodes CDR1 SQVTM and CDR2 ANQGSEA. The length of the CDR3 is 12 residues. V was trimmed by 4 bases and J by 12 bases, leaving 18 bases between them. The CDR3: CSVGDRDEGTFF. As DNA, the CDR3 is TGCAGCGTTGGGGACCGGGACGAAGGGACTTTCTTT.

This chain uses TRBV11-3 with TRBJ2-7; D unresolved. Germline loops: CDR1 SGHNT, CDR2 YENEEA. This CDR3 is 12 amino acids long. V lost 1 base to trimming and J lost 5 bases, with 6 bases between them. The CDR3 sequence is CASSLGFDEQYF. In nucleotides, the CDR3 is TGTGCCAGCAGCTTAGGCTTTGACGAGCAGTACTTC.

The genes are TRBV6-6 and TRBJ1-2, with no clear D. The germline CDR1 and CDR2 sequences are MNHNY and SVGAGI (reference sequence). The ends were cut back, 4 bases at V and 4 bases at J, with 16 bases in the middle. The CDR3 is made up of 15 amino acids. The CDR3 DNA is TGTGCCAGCAGTTCTCGGGGTTTAAACTCCTATGGCTACACCTTC. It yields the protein CASSSRGLNSYGYTF.

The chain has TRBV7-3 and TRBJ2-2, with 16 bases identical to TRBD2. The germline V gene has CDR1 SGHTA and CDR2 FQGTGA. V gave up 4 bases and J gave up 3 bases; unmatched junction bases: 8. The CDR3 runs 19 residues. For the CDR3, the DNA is TGTGCCAGCAGCTCCTCCCCGGGACTAGCGGGAGGGTACACCGGGGAGCTGTTTTTT. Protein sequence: CASSSSPGLAGGYTGELFF.

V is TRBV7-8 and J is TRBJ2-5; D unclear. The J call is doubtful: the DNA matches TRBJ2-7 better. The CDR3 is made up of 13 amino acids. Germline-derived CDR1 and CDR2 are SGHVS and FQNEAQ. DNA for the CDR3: TGTGCCAGCAGCGGAGACTCCCCCTACGAGCAGTACTTC. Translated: CASSGDSPYEQYF.

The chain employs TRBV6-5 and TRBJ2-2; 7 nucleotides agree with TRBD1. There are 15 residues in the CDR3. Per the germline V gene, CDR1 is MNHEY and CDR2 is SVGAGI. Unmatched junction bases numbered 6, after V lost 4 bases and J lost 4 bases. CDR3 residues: CASSFRQGFTGELFF. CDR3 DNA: TGTGCCAGCAGTTTCAGACAGGGTTTCACCGGGGAGCTGTTTTTT.

CDR3 in DNA: TGTGCCAGCAGCCCTCGGACAGCAGATACGCAGTATTTT. Translation gives CASSPRTADTQYF. V is TRBV7-9 and J is TRBJ2-3, with D tentatively TRBD1 (6 bases). The CDR3 spans 13 residues. The germline V gene encodes CDR1 SEHNR and CDR2 FQNEAQ (reference sequence). Trimming shortened V by 5 bases and J by 4 bases, and 10 bases separated the two germline ends.

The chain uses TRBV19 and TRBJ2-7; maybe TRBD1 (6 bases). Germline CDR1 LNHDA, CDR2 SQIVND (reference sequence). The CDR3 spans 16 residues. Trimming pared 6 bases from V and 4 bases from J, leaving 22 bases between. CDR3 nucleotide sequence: TGTGCCAGTAGCCCCGGGCGCCGACAGGAATTGTACGAGCAGTACTTC. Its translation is CASSPGRRQELYEQYF.

Written as DNA, the CDR3 is TGCGCCAGCAGCTTGGTTGTCTCCTACGAGCAGTACTTC. Translated: CASSLVVSYEQYF. The chain joins TRBV5-1 to TRBJ2-7; no definite D call. In germline, CDR1 is SGHRS, CDR2 YFSETQ. Trimming stripped 0 bases from V and 0 bases from J, with 4 bases between. This CDR3 spans 13 amino acids.

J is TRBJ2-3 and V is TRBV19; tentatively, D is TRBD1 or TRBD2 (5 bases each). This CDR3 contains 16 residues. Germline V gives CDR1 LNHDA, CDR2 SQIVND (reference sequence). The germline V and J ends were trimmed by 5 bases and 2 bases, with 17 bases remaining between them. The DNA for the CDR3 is TGTGCCAGTAGTCCAACTGGGACCGTTACCACAGATACGCAGTATTTT. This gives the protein CASSPTGTVTTDTQYF.

DNA for the CDR3: TGCGCCAGCAGCCGATCCTCGGACAGGGCAGAGGGCACTGAAGCTTTCTTT. Its translation is CASSRSSDRAEGTEAFF. This chain uses TRBV4-1 with TRBJ1-1, with 8 bases identical to TRBD1. CDR3 length equals 17 residues. V dropped 4 bases and J dropped 4; count of bases not matched to a gene: 14. Per the germline V gene, CDR1 is MGHRA and CDR2 is YSYEKL.

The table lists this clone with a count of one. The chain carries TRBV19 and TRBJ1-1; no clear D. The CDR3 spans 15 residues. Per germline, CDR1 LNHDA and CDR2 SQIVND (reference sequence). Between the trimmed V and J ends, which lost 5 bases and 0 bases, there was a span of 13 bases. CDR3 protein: CASSDGGGLNTEAFF. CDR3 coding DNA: TGTGCCAGTAGTGATGGAGGCGGGTTGAACACTGAAGCTTTCTTT.

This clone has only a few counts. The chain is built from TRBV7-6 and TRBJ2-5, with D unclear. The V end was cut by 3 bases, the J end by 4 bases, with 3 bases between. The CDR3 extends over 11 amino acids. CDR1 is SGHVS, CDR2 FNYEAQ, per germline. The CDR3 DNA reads TGTGCCAGCAGCTTTCGAGAGACCCAGTACTTC. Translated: CASSFRETQYF.

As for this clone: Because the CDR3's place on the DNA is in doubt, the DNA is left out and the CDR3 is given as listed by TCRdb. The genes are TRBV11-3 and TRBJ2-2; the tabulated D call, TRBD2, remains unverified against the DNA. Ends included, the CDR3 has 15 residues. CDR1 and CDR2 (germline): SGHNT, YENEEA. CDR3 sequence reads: CASSGGRGAPGSCFF.

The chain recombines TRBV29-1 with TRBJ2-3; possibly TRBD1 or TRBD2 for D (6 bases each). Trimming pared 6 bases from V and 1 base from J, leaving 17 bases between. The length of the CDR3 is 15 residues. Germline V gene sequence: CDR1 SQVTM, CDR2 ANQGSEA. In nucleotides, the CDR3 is TGCAGCGTCGGGGGCCTCGGGTCCGGCACAGATACGCAGTATTTT. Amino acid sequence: CSVGGLGSGTDTQYF.

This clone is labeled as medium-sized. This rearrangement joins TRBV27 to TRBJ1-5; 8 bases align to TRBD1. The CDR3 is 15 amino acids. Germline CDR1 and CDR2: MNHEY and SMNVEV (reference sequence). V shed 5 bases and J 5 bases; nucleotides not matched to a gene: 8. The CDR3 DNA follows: TGTGCCAGCAGTCTCCGACCAGGGGGCGATCAGCCCCAGCATTTT. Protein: CASSLRPGGDQPQHF.

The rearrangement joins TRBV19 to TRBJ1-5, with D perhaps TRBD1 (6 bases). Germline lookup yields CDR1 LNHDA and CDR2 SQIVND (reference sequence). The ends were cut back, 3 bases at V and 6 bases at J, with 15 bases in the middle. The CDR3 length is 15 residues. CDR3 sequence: CASSITQGFAQPQHF. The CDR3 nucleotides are TGTGCCAGTAGTATCACCCAGGGGTTTGCTCAGCCCCAGCATTTT.

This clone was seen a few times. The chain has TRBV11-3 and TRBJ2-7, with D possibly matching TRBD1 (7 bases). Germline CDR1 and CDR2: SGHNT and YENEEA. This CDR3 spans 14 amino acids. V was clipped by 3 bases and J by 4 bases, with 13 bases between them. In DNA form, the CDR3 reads TGTGCCAGCAGCTTCCGGGGGACAGCTTACGAGCAGTACTTC. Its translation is CASSFRGTAYEQYF. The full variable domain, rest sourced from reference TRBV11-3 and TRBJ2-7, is EAGVVQSPRYKIIEKKQPVAFWCNPISGHNTLYWYLQNLGQGPELLIRYENEEAVDDSQLPKDRFSAERLKGVDSTLKIQPAELGDSAVYLCASSFRGTAYEQYFGPGTRLTVT.

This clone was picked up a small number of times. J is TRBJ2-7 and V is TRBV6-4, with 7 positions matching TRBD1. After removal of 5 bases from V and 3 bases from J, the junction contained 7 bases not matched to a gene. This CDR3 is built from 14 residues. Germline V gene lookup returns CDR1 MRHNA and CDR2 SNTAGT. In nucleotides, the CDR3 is TGTGCCAGCAGTTTCGCCGGGACAGACTACGAGCAGTACTTC. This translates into CASSFAGTDYEQYF.

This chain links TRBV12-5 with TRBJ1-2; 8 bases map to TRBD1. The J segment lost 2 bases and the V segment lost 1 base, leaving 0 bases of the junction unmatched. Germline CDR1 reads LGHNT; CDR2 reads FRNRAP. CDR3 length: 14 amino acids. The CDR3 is CASGLGQGNYGYTF. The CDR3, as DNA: TGTGCTAGTGGTTTGGGACAGGGGAACTATGGCTACACCTTC. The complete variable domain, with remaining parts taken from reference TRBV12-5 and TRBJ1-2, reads DARVTQTPRHKVTEMGQEVTMRCQPILGHNTVFWYRQTMMQGLELLAYFRNRAPLDDSGMPKDRFSAEMPDATLATLKIQPSEPRDSAVYFCASGLGQGNYGYTFGSGTRLTVV.

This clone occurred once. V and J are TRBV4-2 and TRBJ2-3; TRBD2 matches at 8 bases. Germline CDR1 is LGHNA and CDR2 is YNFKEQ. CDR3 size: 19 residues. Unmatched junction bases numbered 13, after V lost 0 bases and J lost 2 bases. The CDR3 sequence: CASSQDPGRGGRSTDTQYF. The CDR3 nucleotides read TGTGCCAGCAGCCAAGATCCCGGACGGGGGGGCCGTTCCACAGATACGCAGTATTTT.